This T cell receptor (beta chain) was obtained from a study of blood T cell repertoires in COVID-19 (TCRdb year 2020). As for the study more broadly: Samples from collaborators originated in the United States, Italy and Spain and spanned both the acute and convalescent phases of COVID-19. The prospective study material was composed of cDNA or gDNA derived from T cells, B-cell-depleted T cells, or PBMCs. Subjects who had been exposed to COVID-19, were actively infected with it, or had recovered from it provided the deeply sampled blood TCRbeta repertoires that made up the dataset. The repertoires were released in a freely available public database intended as a resource for research on the immune response to SARS-CoV-2. Samples came from the ongoing ImmuneRACE study (first 160 participants) plus 1,254 subjects from 6 global collaborators. The sample metadata nearly always contained a de-identified subject ID, COVID-19 status, age in years and sex. Where HLA class I and class II types were available, the types were taken from metadata supplied by the sample provider, not from assay-based typing.

The CDR1 and CDR2 encoded by the germline V gene are MDHEN and SYDVKM. Trimming costs V 10 bases and J 5 bases, and their ends lie 32 bases apart. Its CDR3 holds 18 amino acids, cysteine through phenylalanine. The sequence is cut down to CDR3 DNA, 54 bases in frame from base 1. As to this clone: Its recognized antigen is unknown. The record has no base qualities; no much larger clone is one base away.

The full study reports these points: The amount of clinical and demographic metadata varied by source and participant and was provided uncurated.

The collaborating institutions used their own protocols to collect whole blood in K2EDTA tubes. For TCRbeta analysis, collaborators shipped samples in one of three forms: frozen whole blood, isolated PBMCs, or DNA extracted from either of those sample types. TCRbeta CDR3 regions were amplified from genomic DNA by means of the immunoSEQ Assay, a bias-controlled multiplex PCR. On the study's bioinformatics: Within the assay, amplification of reference gene primers was used to estimate how many nucleated cells each sample contained. To quantify the absolute abundance of each unique TCRbeta CDR3 rearrangement, sequence reads were collapsed and filtered. For each sample, productive Simpson clonality was calculated by taking the square root of Simpson's diversity index across productive rearrangements. TCRdb provides this immuneACCESS table in a form limited to in-frame rearrangements. Some clones are lacking; in checked studies, under half of them reflect an unresolved V gene, and why the rest are absent is not known. V, J and clone size are taken as reported in that table, and D and trimming were inferred from the DNA itself. This sample lists about 400,000 clones; about 87% were detected once. Under 3% of the sample is taken by the ten largest.

Sample: peripheral blood. The TCR sequence derives from a human donor in a cohort sampled during active COVID-19. The rearrangement joined TRBV28 to TRBJ2-5; perhaps TRBD2 is the D gene, with 7 bases matching. The CDR3 loop reads CATSRVGLAVPRGETQYF. The sequenced DNA is TGTGCCACCTCCCGAGTAGGGCTAGCGGTCCCTAGGGGGGAGACCCAGTACTTC.